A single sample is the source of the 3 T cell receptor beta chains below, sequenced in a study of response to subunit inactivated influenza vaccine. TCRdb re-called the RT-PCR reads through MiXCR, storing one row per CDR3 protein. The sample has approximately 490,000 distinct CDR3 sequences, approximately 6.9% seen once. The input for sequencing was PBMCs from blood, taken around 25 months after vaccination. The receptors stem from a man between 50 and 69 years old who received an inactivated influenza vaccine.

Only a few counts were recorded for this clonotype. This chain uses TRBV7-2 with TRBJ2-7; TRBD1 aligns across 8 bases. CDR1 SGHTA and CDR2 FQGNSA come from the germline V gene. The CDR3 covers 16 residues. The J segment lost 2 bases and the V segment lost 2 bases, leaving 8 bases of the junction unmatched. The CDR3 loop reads CASSLNGQGATYEQYF. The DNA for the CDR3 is TGTGCCAGCAGCTTAAATGGTCAGGGGGCAACCTACGAGCAGTACTTC. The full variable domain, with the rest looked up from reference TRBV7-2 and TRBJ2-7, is GAGVSQSPSNKVTEKGKDVELRCDPISGHTALYWYRQSLGQGLEFLIYFQGNSAPDKSGLPSDRFSAERTGGSVSTLTIQRTQQEDSAVYLCASSLNGQGATYEQYFGPGTRLTVT.

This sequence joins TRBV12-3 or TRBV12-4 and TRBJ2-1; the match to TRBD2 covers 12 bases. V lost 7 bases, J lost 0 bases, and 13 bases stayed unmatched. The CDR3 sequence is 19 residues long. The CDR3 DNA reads TGTGCCAGCAACATACTAGCGGGGGGCCTCCTGAGCTCCTACAATGAGCAGTTCTTC. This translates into CASNILAGGLLSSYNEQFF.

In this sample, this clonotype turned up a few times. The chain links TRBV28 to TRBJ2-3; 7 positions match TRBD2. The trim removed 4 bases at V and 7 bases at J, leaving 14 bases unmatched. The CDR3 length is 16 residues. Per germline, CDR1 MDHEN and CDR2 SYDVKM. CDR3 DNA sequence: TGTGCCAGCAGTTCCACCTGGCTAGCGGACATTTATACGCAGTATTTT. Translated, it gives CASSSTWLADIYTQYF.